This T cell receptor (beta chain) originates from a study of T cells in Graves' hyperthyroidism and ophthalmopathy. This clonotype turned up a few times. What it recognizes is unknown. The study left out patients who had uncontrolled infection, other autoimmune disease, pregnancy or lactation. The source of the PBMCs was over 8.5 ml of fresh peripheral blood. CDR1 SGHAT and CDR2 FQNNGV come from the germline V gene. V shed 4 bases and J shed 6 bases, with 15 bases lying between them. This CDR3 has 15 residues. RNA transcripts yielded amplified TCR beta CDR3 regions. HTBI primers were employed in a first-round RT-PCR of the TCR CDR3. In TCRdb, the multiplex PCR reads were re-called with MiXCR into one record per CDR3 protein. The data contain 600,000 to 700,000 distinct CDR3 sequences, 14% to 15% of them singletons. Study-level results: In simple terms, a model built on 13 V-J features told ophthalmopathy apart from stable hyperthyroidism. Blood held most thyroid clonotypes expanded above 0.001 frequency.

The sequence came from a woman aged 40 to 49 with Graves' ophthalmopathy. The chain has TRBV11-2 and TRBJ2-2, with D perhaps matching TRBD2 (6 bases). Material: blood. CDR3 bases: TGTGCCAGCAGCTGGAGTTTGGGGGAGGCCGGGGAGCTGTTTTTT. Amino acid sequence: CASSWSLGEAGELFF.